Detailed here is one T cell receptor beta chain. V was clipped by 8 bases and J by 6 bases; unmatched bases: 12. Germline lookup yields CDR1 MNHEY and CDR2 SMNVEV (reference sequence). The CDR3 contains 15 residues. Profiling relied on immunoSEQ multiplex PCR, and the TCRdb table lists in-frame clones only, not all of them. The sample contains approximately 90,000 clones, around nine tenths of which appear only once. This entry belongs to a study of OX40 agonist ivuxolimab in advanced cancers. About the study: With a range of 23 to 79, age averaged 60 years, and about 82% were male.

Autoimmune disease history or systemic immunosuppression led to patient exclusion. This rearrangement joins TRBV27 to TRBJ2-1; 8 bases are shared with TRBD2. The sequence was collected from an adult with an advanced solid tumor such as melanoma, head and neck, liver or kidney cancer. The sample consisted of CD4+ or CD8+ T cells sorted from blood, taken in a trial of the OX40 agonist ivuxolimab. CDR3 sequence (DNA): TGTGCCAGCGGCCGACGGGGGGGCCTACTCAATGAGCAGTTCTTC. Translating gives CASGRRGGLLNEQFF.